This TCR beta chain was captured in a study of blood T cell repertoires in COVID-19. In the study's own analysis: Estimated nucleated cell counts came from reference gene primer amplification. Libraries were prepared by immunoSEQ multiplex PCR; TCRdb keeps only in-frame clonotypes and omits some of them. The V and J calls and clone size were taken over from that table, and D and trimming were inferred from the DNA. This table has about 220,000 clones, 65% to 85% appearing once. Enrolled through a virtual design, the participants were between 18 and 89 years of age and came from 24 US areas. Recovered status in Cohort 3 required two negative PCRs, clearance, or symptom resolution. With V trimmed by 10 bases and J by 2 bases, 10 bases remained unmatched. This CDR3 is built from 14 residues. Germline loops: CDR1 SGHAT, CDR2 FQNNGV.

What was sequenced was PBMCs or T cells enriched from blood (not recorded which). The rearrangement joins TRBV11-2 to TRBJ1-1; 7 bases align to TRBD1. This receptor was identified in a woman in her sixties or seventies who had recovered from COVID-19. The CDR3 DNA follows: TGTGCCACTTCAAGGGGGCACTCAAACACTGAAGCTTTCTTT. Protein sequence: CATSRGHSNTEAFF.